One and the same sample provided the 28 T cell receptor beta chains below, sequenced in a study of cytotoxic CD8 clonotypes in ibrutinib-treated CLL. Assay: immunoSEQ multiplex PCR; the TCRdb copy retains only in-frame clones and omits some. Of about 140,000 clones in the sample, 91% were seen once. Specimen: PBMCs, collected after 12 months of ibrutinib treatment. These receptors came from a human donor with chronic lymphocytic leukemia.

This chain connects TRBV9 to TRBJ2-7; 9 positions match TRBD1. V lost 4 bases and J lost 2; bases outside the gene matches: 4. CDR1 is SGDLS and CDR2 is YYNGEE in the germline V gene. The CDR3 has 14 residues. CDR3 in DNA: TGTGCCAGCAGCTCCCGGGACAGGGCCTACGAGCAGTACTTC. Protein product: CASSSRDRAYEQYF.

The chain employs TRBV4-1 and TRBJ1-1; D gene unclear. CDR1 is MGHRA, CDR2 YSYEKL, per germline. CDR3 length: 13 residues. V shed 0 bases and J shed 2 bases, with 4 bases lying between them. The CDR3 coding sequence is TGCGCCAGCAGCCAAGATAAAAACACTGAAGCTTTCTTT. This encodes CASSQDKNTEAFF.

V is TRBV18 and J is TRBJ2-7, with D maybe TRBD2 (6 bases). Germline V CDR1 and CDR2: KGHSH, LQKENI. The CDR3 is 16 residues long. Trimming cost V 3 bases and J 3 bases, with 18 bases left between them. CDR3 DNA sequence: TGTGCCAGCTCACCCCCTTCCCACGGCGGGGTCTACGAGCAGTACTTC. This codes for CASSPPSHGGVYEQYF.

V gene TRBV6-5 combines with J gene TRBJ1-4, with D hard to call. Looked up from germline, CDR1 is MNHEY and CDR2 is SVGAGI. The CDR3 spans 14 residues. Trimming removed 6 bases from V and 4 bases from J, with 12 bases in between. The CDR3 here is CASRTLQHNEKLFF. The CDR3 region has the DNA TGTGCCAGCAGGACTTTGCAGCATAATGAAAAACTGTTTTTT.

The chain combines TRBV30 with TRBJ1-4, with a tentative D call TRBD1 (5 bases). Germline V gene data show CDR1 as GTSNPN and CDR2 as SVGIG (reference sequence). The CDR3 sequence is 14 residues long. V was shortened by 5 bases and J by 5 bases, with 15 bases between the two germline ends. CDR3 protein: CAWSRGTDNEKLFF. The DNA for the CDR3 is TGTGCCTGGTCTCGTGGGACGGACAATGAAAAACTGTTTTTT.

This chain uses TRBV7-8 with TRBJ2-7; 8 bases fit TRBD2. The CDR3 loop spans 16 amino acids. Per the germline V gene, CDR1 is SGHVS and CDR2 is FQNEAQ. The trim removed 5 bases at V and 3 bases at J, leaving 12 bases unmatched. CDR3 in amino acids: CASSPRTSQGRYEQYF. In DNA, the CDR3 is TGTGCCAGCAGCCCCAGGACTAGCCAGGGTCGCTACGAGCAGTACTTC.

This chain connects TRBV30 to TRBJ1-1, with D uncertain. This CDR3 spans 13 amino acids. Trimming removed 3 bases at V and 3 bases at J, with 11 bases between. Germline CDR1 is GTSNPN and CDR2 is SVGIG (reference sequence). CDR3 DNA: TGTGCCTGGAGCCGGCAGGTCGACACTGAAGCTTTCTTT. Translated: CAWSRQVDTEAFF.

This CDR3 is CASSSVDSSYEQYF. CDR3 coding DNA: TGTGCCAGCAGTTCAGTTGACAGCTCCTACGAGCAGTACTTC. This chain joins TRBV28 and TRBJ2-7, with TRBD1 as a possible D gene (5 bases). Germline values: CDR1 MDHEN, CDR2 SYDVKM. The CDR3 is 14 residues long. The V end was cut by 4 bases, the J end by 0 bases, with 10 bases between.

The gene calls are TRBV27 and TRBJ1-2, with D perhaps TRBD1 (6 bases). Trimming left V 4 bases short and J 8 bases short, with 17 bases between. The CDR3 runs 14 residues. CDR1 MNHEY and CDR2 SMNVEV come from the germline V gene (reference sequence). CDR3 nucleotide sequence: TGTGCCAGCAGTTCCAACCCTGGGGGCAGAGGCTACACCTTC. Its translation is CASSSNPGGRGYTF.

The rearrangement links TRBV6-5 to TRBJ1-3; 7 bases agree with TRBD1. After removal of 5 bases from V and 9 bases from J, the junction contained 10 bases not matched to a gene. The CDR3 covers 14 residues. CDR1 is MNHEY and CDR2 is SVGAGI in the germline V gene. The CDR3 spells CASSPAGTVSTIYF. The CDR3 nucleotides read TGTGCCAGCAGTCCGGCCGGGACAGTCTCCACCATATATTTT.

The V gene is TRBV7-2, the J gene TRBJ1-4; no clear D. The CDR3 is 15 amino acids. Trimming stripped 3 bases from V and 5 bases from J, with 13 bases between. Germline V gene lookup returns CDR1 SGHTA and CDR2 FQGNSA. The CDR3 bases are TGTGCCAGCAGCTTCGTCAGCGGAGGGAATGAAAAACTGTTTTTT. Its protein product is CASSFVSGGNEKLFF.

The rearrangement uses TRBV4-3 and TRBJ2-7; 10 bases map to TRBD2. The CDR3 is 15 residues long. Germline CDR1 and CDR2: LGHNA and YSLEER. Losses at the gene ends were 2 bases for V and 1 base for J; bases not matched to a gene: 2. The CDR3 loop is CASSQTTSGSYEQYF. The DNA for the CDR3 is TGCGCCAGCAGCCAAACGACTAGCGGGTCCTACGAGCAGTACTTC.

The gene calls are TRBV28 and TRBJ1-2; TRBD1 aligns across 7 bases. CDR1 and CDR2 (germline): MDHEN, SYDVKM. This CDR3 contains 16 residues. Trimming took 5 bases from V and 3 from J; bases not matched to a gene: 12. CDR3 sequence (DNA): TGTGCCAGCAGTCCGACCAAGGGGGCGGGGGACTATGGCTACACCTTC. Its translation is CASSPTKGAGDYGYTF.

This sequence joins TRBV7-2 and TRBJ2-2; unclear D gene. The germline V and J ends were trimmed by 0 bases and 5 bases, with 10 bases remaining between them. The CDR3 extends over 15 amino acids. Germline CDR1 and CDR2: SGHTA and FQGNSA. CDR3 amino acids: CASSLAFPSTGELFF. CDR3 coding DNA: TGTGCCAGCAGCTTAGCCTTCCCAAGTACCGGGGAGCTGTTTTTT.

This rearrangement joins TRBV18 to TRBJ2-1; the match to TRBD1 covers 7 bases. Germline CDR1 reads KGHSH; CDR2 reads LQKENI. The CDR3 covers 16 residues. Trimming removed 3 bases from V and 0 bases from J; junction bases left unmatched: 5. The CDR3 is CASSPSGQPSYNEQFF. The CDR3, as DNA: TGTGCCAGCTCACCGTCGGGACAGCCCTCCTACAATGAGCAGTTCTTC.

V is TRBV30 and J is TRBJ2-3; D ambiguous. This CDR3 comprises 16 residues. Deletions cut 0 bases from V and 2 bases from J, with 15 bases between. Germline assignment: CDR1 GTSNPN and CDR2 SVGIG (reference sequence). The CDR3 bases are TGTGCCTGGAGTGTGGGGTCTAGTCCCCACACAGATACGCAGTATTTT. It is translated as CAWSVGSSPHTDTQYF.

The rearrangement uses TRBV7-2 and TRBJ2-1; D is perhaps TRBD1 or TRBD2 (5 bases each). Germline V lookup: CDR1 SGHTA, CDR2 FQGNSA. V shed 1 base and J shed 1 base, with 11 bases lying between them. The CDR3 covers 16 residues. CDR3: CASSLGFGGSYNEQFF. CDR3 bases: TGTGCCAGCAGCTTAGGGTTTGGGGGTTCCTACAATGAGCAGTTCTTC.

This chain connects TRBV4-3 to TRBJ1-1, with 7 bases fitting TRBD1. This CDR3 contains 15 residues. CDR1 and CDR2 (germline): LGHNA, YSLEER. V was clipped by 0 bases and J by 3 bases; unmatched bases: 4. The CDR3 DNA sequence: TGCGCCAGCAGCCAAGAACAGGGGTGGGACACTGAAGCTTTCTTT. Protein: CASSQEQGWDTEAFF.

The chain uses TRBV5-4 and TRBJ2-7; 9 bases match TRBD2. Losses at the gene ends were 3 bases for V and 4 bases for J; bases not matched to a gene: 11. Germline CDR1 reads SGHNT; CDR2 reads YYREEE (reference sequence). This CDR3 spans 16 amino acids. DNA for the CDR3: TGTGCCAGCAGCTCCCTCGGGGCTAGCGGGATGTACGAGCAGTACTTC. The encoded protein is CASSSLGASGMYEQYF.

This rearrangement joins TRBV4-2 to TRBJ2-5, with 11 bases aligning to TRBD2. The germline V gene has CDR1 LGHNA and CDR2 YNFKEQ. V dropped 0 bases and J dropped 5; count of bases not matched to a gene: 5. The CDR3 has 16 amino acids. CDR3 in DNA: TGTGCCAGCAGCCAAGATTCTCTAGCGGGAGGTGAGACCCAGTACTTC. The encoded protein is CASSQDSLAGGETQYF.

The chain employs TRBV18 and TRBJ1-1; D unclear. The V gene lost 6 bases and the J gene lost 1 base, with 9 bases spanning the gap. The length of the CDR3 is 13 residues. Per germline, CDR1 KGHSH and CDR2 LQKENI. This CDR3 reads CASSQDPNTEAFF. CDR3 bases: TGTGCCAGCTCTCAAGACCCGAACACTGAAGCTTTCTTT.

The J gene is TRBJ1-5, the V gene TRBV4-3; 8 bases line up with TRBD1. CDR1 is LGHNA, CDR2 YSLEER, per germline. Unmatched junction bases numbered 2, after V lost 2 bases and J lost 2 bases. The CDR3 is made up of 15 amino acids. The CDR3 spells CASSQWTGRNQPQHF. CDR3 nucleotide sequence: TGCGCCAGCAGCCAATGGACAGGGCGCAATCAGCCCCAGCATTTT.

V and J are TRBV27 and TRBJ1-2; 9 bases map to TRBD1. The V and J ends lost 5 bases and 4 bases, in that order; junction bases with no gene match: 2. The CDR3 is 13 amino acids. The germline V gene encodes CDR1 MNHEY and CDR2 SMNVEV (reference sequence). The DNA for the CDR3 is TGTGCCAGCAGTACAGGGGGCGGCTATGGCTACACCTTC. It specifies CASSTGGGYGYTF.

This chain joins TRBV29-1 and TRBJ1-5; D possibly corresponds to TRBD1 (6 bases). The CDR3 extends over 14 amino acids. CDR1 and CDR2 (germline): SQVTM, ANQGSEA. Trimming left V 4 bases short and J 5 bases short, with 15 bases between. The CDR3 reads CSVGGRGSDQPQHF. CDR3 bases: TGCAGCGTTGGCGGCAGGGGTTCGGATCAGCCCCAGCATTTT. The complete variable domain, with remaining parts taken from reference TRBV29-1 and TRBJ1-5, reads SAVISQKPSRDICQRGTSLTIQCQVDSQVTMMFWYRQQPGQSLTLIATANQGSEATYESGFVIDKFPISRPNLTFSTLTVSNMSPEDSSIYLCSVGGRGSDQPQHFGDGTRLSIL.

This clone showed up just a few times. The CDR3 nucleotides read TGTGCCAGCAGTGAATACGGGGAGTATGGCTACACCTTC. Residues: CASSEYGEYGYTF. V and J are TRBV6-1 and TRBJ1-2; D is undetermined. The V gene's germline CDR1 is MNHNS and CDR2 SASEGT. Trimming took off 2 bases at V and 5 bases at J, with 9 bases between the two ends. The CDR3 totals 13 residues.

The rearrangement uses TRBV11-1 and TRBJ2-7; D is uncertain. CDR1 is SGHAT and CDR2 is FQDESV in the germline V gene (reference sequence). This CDR3 is 12 amino acids long. V was trimmed by 0 bases and J by 7 bases, leaving 7 bases between them. In DNA, the CDR3 is TGTGCCAGCAGCTTAGCCGGCTGGGAGCAGTACTTC. Its protein is CASSLAGWEQYF.

The chain recombines TRBV2 with TRBJ1-4; 8 bases fit TRBD1. Unmatched junction bases numbered 5, after V lost 3 bases and J lost 8 bases. This CDR3 region has 14 residues. Germline CDR1 SNHLY, CDR2 FYNNEI. The CDR3 DNA reads TGTGCCAGCAGTGAGGGCAGGGGGCAAGAAAAACTGTTTTTT. Translating gives CASSEGRGQEKLFF. Together with reference TRBV2 and TRBJ1-4, the CDR3 gives the full variable domain: EPEVTQTPSHQVTQMGQEVILRCVPISNHLYFYWYRQILGQKVEFLVSFYNNEISEKSEIFDDQFSVERPDGSNFTLKIRSTKLEDSAMYFCASSEGRGQEKLFFGSGTQLSVL.

V is TRBV28 and J is TRBJ2-3; 14 nucleotides line up with TRBD2. J was trimmed by 7 bases and V by 3 bases; bases with no gene match: 6. The CDR3 is 16 residues long. Germline CDR1 reads MDHEN; CDR2 reads SYDVKM. CDR3: CASSLVGTSGSYTQYF. The CDR3, as DNA: TGTGCCAGCAGTTTGGTCGGGACTAGCGGGAGCTATACGCAGTATTTT.